This record concerns one T cell receptor (beta chain) sequence. Its antigen remains unidentified. Per-nucleotide qualities are absent, and no much larger clonotype sits a single base away. The cohort consisted of 670 or so healthy bone marrow donors. At the time of sampling, all cohort members were nominally healthy, though unrecorded immune exposures were likely present. The donor was CMV seropositive and was included in the group of about 290 seropositive cohort members. Every donor gave a peripheral blood sample, and the peripheral blood mononuclear cells from that sample were used for TCR beta sequencing. The Qiagen DNeasy Blood Extraction Kit was used to extract genomic DNA from the blood cell samples. The data were taken from a study of cytomegalovirus exposure and HLA in healthy donors (dated by TCRdb to about 2017). At the level of the whole study: An earlier analysis of 587 of the donors reported under 300 Gb of sequence data and around 100 million unique TCR beta sequences obtained from around 180 million T cells. The study profiled the T cell repertoires of under 700 subjects by immunosequencing and related them to cytomegalovirus serostatus. To predict cytomegalovirus infection status, the study combined high-throughput TCR immunosequencing, statistical association of individual TCRs with disease status, and machine learning. All discovery cohort repertoires had been generated on a single sequencing platform. Rather than drawing on any new phenotypic data, the later analysis identified candidate immune exposures from TCR beta sequences and the way those sequences occurred across donors. The study was designed to test whether signatures of past pathogen exposure could be identified by cataloging public T cell receptors. An earlier analysis of 587 of the donors applied high-throughput TCR beta sequencing to assess whether each TCR beta V gene segment acted as functional or pseudogenic. A later analysis re-analyzed previously published TCR beta repertoires from 500 to 700 donors and added high-resolution HLA genotyping to study TCR occurrence patterns. The number of donors typed differed by locus, with 629-630 for A, B, C, DRB1 and DQB1, about 500 for DQA1, approximately 580 for DPA1, and around 450 for DPB1. Besides the first cohort of roughly 700 subjects, a separate validation cohort made up of 120 or so different subjects was used. A later genetic analysis used genome-wide SNP genotypes for about three fifths of the 666 donors, treating that subset as a discovery cohort. Across 398 genotyped donors of the cohort, an average of roughly 230,000 unique TCR beta nucleotide sequences per donor were sequenced, and roughly 17% of those sequences were non-productive. Because of strong linkage in the cohort, roughly 5 DR-DQ haplotypes were treated as single units for association and clustering. An early release covering some 640 HLA-typed donors comprised approximately 300 gigabases of sequencing data and about 90 million unique TCR sequences. Donor age, sex, ethnicity and CMV serostatus were compiled alongside the repertoire data. Class I and class II HLA loci were covered by the typing at four-digit resolution. The genetic ancestry cluster associated with self-reported Caucasian donors included 81% of the roughly 400 genotyped donors.

The full study reports these points: A group of highly shared sequence variants was considered likely to be a technical artifact of the sequencing pipeline. In a later genetic analysis, fewer N-insertions in productive TCRs were reported among donors in an Asian-associated ancestry cluster than the approximately 710-donor mean. Broadly in line with IMGT annotations, most TCR beta V segments showed up in productive rearrangements about 87% or about 30% of the time in an earlier analysis of around 600 of the donors. A further reported finding was that TCR beta sequences accurately predicted the HLA-A and HLA-B alleles for most subjects in the first cohort. V-gene and J-gene trimming of TCR beta chains was associated with a missense DCLRE1C variant in a later genetic analysis, and the association was replicated in an independent cohort. A later analysis found that TCR association rates varied across HLA loci, with DRB1 alleles showing the most associated TCRs and HLA-C alleles the fewest. The presence/absence analyses assumed that sequencing depth was roughly uniform across donors, and that assumption may not be true. Cytomegalovirus status was reported to be diagnosed by the classifier with high specificity and sensitivity in both the original and validation cohorts. The cohort was sequenced for TCR beta chains only, and without alpha or paired-chain data the features that could be detected were limited. Seventeen rarely observed V segments, including chromosome 9 orphons, were excluded from the earlier analysis of 550 to 700 of the donors because counts were too low. The only immune exposure information available for the cohort was CMV serostatus. Most TCR sequences were observed very rarely across donors, whereas some public TCRs were present in many individuals. The study gave a list of some 150 TCR beta chains associated with cytomegalovirus. Most CMV-associated TCR beta chains appeared to be HLA-restricted in a later analysis, and the HLA associations seemed to be driven largely by CMV exposure. Linkage disequilibrium might explain the correlated functional status among segregating V segments, but an unknown experimental factor could not be excluded. Compared with equally common non-associated chains, HLA-associated TCR beta chains in a later analysis were more clonally expanded and had lower generation probabilities. In a later analysis, 16,951 TCR beta sequences were associated with specific HLA alleles at a false discovery rate of 0.05. A few of the identified cytomegalovirus-associated TCR beta chains were confirmed in vitro to be specific for cytomegalovirus antigens. Because HLA typing was unavailable for some donors at each locus, only the typed subset was used in association tests. A later analysis reported that several top co-occurrence clusters appeared linked to parvovirus B19, influenza, CMV and Epstein-Barr virus. The 87-base-pair reads could not distinguish some IMGT-functional V segments, including TRBV6-2 and TRBV6-3, so those segments were excluded. Assigning TCR associations to individual alleles was difficult when HLA alleles, especially DR and DQ, strongly co-occurred. According to the authors, the approach could potentially be generalized to other disease states and immunological phenotypes.

Reading the germline V gene gives CDR1 SGHTS and CDR2 YDEGEE. V is cut back by 0 bases and J by 0 bases, with 6 bases in the junction unmatched. CDR3 length: 17 amino acids, cysteine to phenylalanine. The retained sequence is limited to the CDR3, 51 bases, with the frame set at the first base. The library was obtained by the immunoSEQ multiplex PCR assay. The multiplex PCR relied on a mix of 60 forward primers for TCR Vbeta segments and 13 reverse primers for TCR Jbeta segments. A multiplex PCR assay on genomic DNA amplified the CDR3 region of rearranged TCR beta genes. The amplified TCR beta libraries were sequenced on the Illumina HiSeq System as 87-base-pair reads. In the original analysis: Across the 500 to 700 repertoires, a later analysis counted approximately 75 million unique TCR beta chains, approximately 10 million of which were shared by at least two donors. Raw reads were error-corrected and collapsed into unique sequences with a nearest-neighbor algorithm that merged closely related sequences to remove PCR and sequencing errors. To assign V, D and J gene segments, CDR3 sequences were aligned to IMGT reference sequences. For a sequence to be retained, a match of at least six nucleotides to both a V gene segment and a J gene segment was required. Rearrangements were called productive when the CDR3 lacked stop codons and stayed in frame with V and J; all others were non-productive. Following IMGT convention, CDR3 was defined as the stretch from the second conserved V-encoded cysteine up to the conserved J-encoded phenylalanine. Sequences without an unambiguous match to a single V gene segment were excluded from the earlier analysis of 450 to 750 of the donors. In an earlier analysis of around 590 of the donors, a V segment was called functional when productive rearrangements were above 56.7%, and segregating when the standard deviation between donors exceeded 5%. A statistical classification framework was built to diagnose cytomegalovirus status from the catalog of TCR beta chain sequences. V and J gene assignment, in a later analysis, came from comparing TCR nucleotide sequences with IMGT/GENE-DB human TR gene sequences. In a later analysis, CDR3 sequences and most-parsimonious VDJ recombination scenarios were assigned using the TCRdist pipeline. A later analysis defined each TCR beta chain by its CDR3 amino acid sequence plus V-gene family, and excluded reads lacking a unique V-gene family. As a way to deal with suspected cross-contamination and a sequencing artifact, a later analysis dropped under 600 nucleotide sequences that were highly shared and had low generation probability. For each public chain, a later analysis derived a clonal expansion index from normalized ranks of inferred template counts within each repertoire. A later analysis computed generation probabilities with a VDJ recombination model fitted to out-of-frame rearrangements, and checked the results against IGoR. In a later analysis, TCR-TCR, TCR-HLA and TCR-CMV co-occurrence was scored with hypergeometric tests, and a repertoire-size bias correction was applied to TCR pairs. In a later analysis, false discovery rates were estimated by permuting HLA or CMV assignments 20 times. In a later analysis, co-occurring TCRs were grouped using DBSCAN, with TCRdist sequence similarity added in when clustering inside HLA-allele-positive subsets. Repertoires with fewer than 30,000 or more than 120,000 public chains, plus five repertoires with anomalous nucleotide sharing, were excluded from co-occurrence clustering. TCRdb's version of the immuneACCESS table is confined to in-frame rearrangements and falls short of the full clone set. An unresolved V gene accounts for under half of the shortfall where checked; the remainder is of unknown origin. V, J and clone size derive from that table, while D and trimming were established from the DNA sequence. The sample includes 35,000 to 55,000 clones, with under 70% observed a single time. The ten largest clones add up to around 12% of the sample.

Sequencing was carried out using PBMCs. The chain is encoded by TRBV5-8 joined to TRBJ2-7; TRBD2 lines up with 10 middle nucleotides. The sequence was collected from a man aged 55 to 70 in good health and CMV-seropositive. DNA sequence: TGTGCCAGCAGCTTGGAAGGGACTAGCGCGAGCTCCTACGAGCAGTACTTC. This encodes CASSLEGTSASSYEQYF.